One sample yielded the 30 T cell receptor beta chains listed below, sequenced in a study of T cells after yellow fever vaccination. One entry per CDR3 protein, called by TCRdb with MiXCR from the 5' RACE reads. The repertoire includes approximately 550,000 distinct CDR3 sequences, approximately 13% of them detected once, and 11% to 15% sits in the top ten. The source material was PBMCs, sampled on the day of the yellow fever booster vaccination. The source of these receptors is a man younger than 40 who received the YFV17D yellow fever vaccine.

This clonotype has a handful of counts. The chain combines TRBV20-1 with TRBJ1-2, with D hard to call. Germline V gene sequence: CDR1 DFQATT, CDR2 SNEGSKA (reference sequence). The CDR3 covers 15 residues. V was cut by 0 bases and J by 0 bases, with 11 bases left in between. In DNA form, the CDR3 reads TGCAGTGCTAGAGATCATGCGGGAGCTAACTATGGCTACACCTTC. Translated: CSARDHAGANYGYTF.

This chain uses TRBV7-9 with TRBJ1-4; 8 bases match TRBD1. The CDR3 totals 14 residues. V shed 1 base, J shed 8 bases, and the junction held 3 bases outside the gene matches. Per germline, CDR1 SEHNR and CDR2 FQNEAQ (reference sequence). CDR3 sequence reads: CASSLVGQVEKLFF. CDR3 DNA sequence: TGTGCCAGCAGCTTAGTGGGACAGGTCGAAAAACTGTTTTTT.

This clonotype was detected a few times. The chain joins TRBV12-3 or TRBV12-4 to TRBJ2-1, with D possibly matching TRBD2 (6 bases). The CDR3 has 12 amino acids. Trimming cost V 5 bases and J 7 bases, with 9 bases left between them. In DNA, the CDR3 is TGTGCCAGCAGTGTTAGCGGAAATGAGCAGTTCTTC. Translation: CASSVSGNEQFF.

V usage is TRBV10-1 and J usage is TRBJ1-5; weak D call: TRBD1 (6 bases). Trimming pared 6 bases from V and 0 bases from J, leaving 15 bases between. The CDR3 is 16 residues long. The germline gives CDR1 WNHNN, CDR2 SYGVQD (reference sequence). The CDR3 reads CASRDRIQGSNQPQHF. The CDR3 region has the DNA TGCGCCAGCAGGGATAGAATACAGGGTAGCAATCAGCCCCAGCATTTT.

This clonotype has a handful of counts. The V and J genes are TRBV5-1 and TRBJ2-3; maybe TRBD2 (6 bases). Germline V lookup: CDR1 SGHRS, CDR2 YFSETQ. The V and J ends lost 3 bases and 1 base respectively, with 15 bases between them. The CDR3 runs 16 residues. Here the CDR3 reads CASSSPGGVRTDTQYF. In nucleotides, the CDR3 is TGCGCCAGCAGCTCCCCCGGGGGAGTACGCACAGATACGCAGTATTTT.

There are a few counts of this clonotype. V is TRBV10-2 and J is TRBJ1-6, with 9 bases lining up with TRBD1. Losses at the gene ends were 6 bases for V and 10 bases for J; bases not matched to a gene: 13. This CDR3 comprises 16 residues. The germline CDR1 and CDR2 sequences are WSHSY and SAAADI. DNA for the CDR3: TGCGCCAGCAGCGAATTCTTGACAGGGGGTGGATCACCCCTCCACTTT. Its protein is CASSEFLTGGGSPLHF.

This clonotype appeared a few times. The CDR3 bases are TGTGCCAGCAGTGTTGGGGGCGTGGTGAACACTGAAGCTTTCTTT. Protein: CASSVGGVVNTEAFF. J is TRBJ1-1 and V is TRBV2; maybe TRBD1 (6 bases). The germline V gene encodes CDR1 SNHLY and CDR2 FYNNEI. V lost 4 bases and J lost 0, with 12 bases in between. CDR3 length: 15 amino acids.

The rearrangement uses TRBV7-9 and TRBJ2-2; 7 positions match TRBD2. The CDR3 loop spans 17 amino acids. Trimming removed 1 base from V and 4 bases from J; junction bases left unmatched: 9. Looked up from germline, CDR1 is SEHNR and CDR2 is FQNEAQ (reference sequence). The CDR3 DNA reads TGTGCCAGCAGCTTAGATACGCTAGCGGAGACCACCGGGGAGCTGTTTTTT. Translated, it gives CASSLDTLAETTGELFF.

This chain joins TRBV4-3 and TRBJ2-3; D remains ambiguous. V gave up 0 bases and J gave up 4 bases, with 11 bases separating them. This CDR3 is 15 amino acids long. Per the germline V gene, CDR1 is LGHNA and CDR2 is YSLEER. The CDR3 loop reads CASSQELEGADTQYF. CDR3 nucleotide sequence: TGCGCCAGCAGCCAAGAGCTGGAAGGCGCAGATACGCAGTATTTT.

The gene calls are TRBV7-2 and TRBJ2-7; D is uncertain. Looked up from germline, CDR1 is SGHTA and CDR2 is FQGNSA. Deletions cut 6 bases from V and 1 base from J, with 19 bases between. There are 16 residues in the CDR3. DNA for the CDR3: TGTGCCAGCAGTTCCGACAAGAACAGTGCTTCCTACGAGCAGTACTTC. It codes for CASSSDKNSASYEQYF.

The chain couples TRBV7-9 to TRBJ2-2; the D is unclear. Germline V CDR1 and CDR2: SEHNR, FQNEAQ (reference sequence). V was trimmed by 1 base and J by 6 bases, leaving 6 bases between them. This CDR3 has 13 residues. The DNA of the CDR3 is TGTGCCAGCAGCTTAGTAGCCCCCGGGGAGCTGTTTTTT. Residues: CASSLVAPGELFF.

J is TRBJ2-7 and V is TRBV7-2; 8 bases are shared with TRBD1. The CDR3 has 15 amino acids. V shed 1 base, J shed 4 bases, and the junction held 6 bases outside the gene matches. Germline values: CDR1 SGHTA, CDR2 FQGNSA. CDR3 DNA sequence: TGTGCCAGCAGCTTAGGGGGGACAGGATTTTACGAGCAGTACTTC. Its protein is CASSLGGTGFYEQYF.

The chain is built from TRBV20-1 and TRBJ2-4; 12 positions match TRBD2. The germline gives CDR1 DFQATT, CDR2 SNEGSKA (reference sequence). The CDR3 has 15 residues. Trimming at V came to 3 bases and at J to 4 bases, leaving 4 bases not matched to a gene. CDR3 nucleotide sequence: TGCAGTGCTAGTAGAGGACTAGCGGGGAAAAACATTCAGTACTTC. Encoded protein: CSASRGLAGKNIQYF.

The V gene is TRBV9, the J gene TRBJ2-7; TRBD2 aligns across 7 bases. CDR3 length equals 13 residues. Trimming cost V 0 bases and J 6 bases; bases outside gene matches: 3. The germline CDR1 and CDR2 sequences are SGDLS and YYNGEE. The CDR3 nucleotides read TGTGCCAGCAGCGTAGCGGGAGGAGGCGAGCAGTACTTC. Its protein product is CASSVAGGGEQYF.

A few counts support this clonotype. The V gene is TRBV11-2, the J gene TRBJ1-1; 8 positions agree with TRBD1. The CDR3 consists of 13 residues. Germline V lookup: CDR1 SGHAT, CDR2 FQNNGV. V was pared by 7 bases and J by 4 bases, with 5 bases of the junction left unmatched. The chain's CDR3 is CASTLDRGTEAFF. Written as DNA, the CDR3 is TGTGCCAGCACCCTTGACAGGGGCACTGAAGCTTTCTTT. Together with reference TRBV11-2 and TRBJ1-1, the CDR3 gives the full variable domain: EAGVAQSPRYKIIEKRQSVAFWCNPISGHATLYWYQQILGQGPKLLIQFQNNGVVDDSQLPKDRFSAERLKGVDSTLKIQPAKLEDSAVYLCASTLDRGTEAFFGQGTRLTVV.

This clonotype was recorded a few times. CDR3 sequence reads: CASTRGFGTGELFF. The CDR3 nucleotides read TGCGCCAGCACTCGAGGGTTCGGCACCGGGGAGCTGTTTTTT. The chain has TRBV10-1 and TRBJ2-2, with D perhaps matching TRBD2 (5 bases). V was shortened by 7 bases and J by 4 bases, with 13 bases between the two germline ends. This CDR3 has 14 residues. Per germline, CDR1 WNHNN and CDR2 SYGVQD (reference sequence).

This CDR3 is CASSVLSSYEQYF. CDR3 bases: TGTGCCAGCAGTGTTCTTAGCTCCTACGAGCAGTACTTC. J is TRBJ2-7 and V is TRBV2, with no clear D. V was pared by 4 bases and J by 0 bases, with 7 bases between. Germline V gene data show CDR1 as SNHLY and CDR2 as FYNNEI. This CDR3 has 13 amino acids.

This CDR3 reads CSAFSGTGTNEQFF. The CDR3, as DNA: TGCAGTGCTTTCTCCGGGACAGGGACCAATGAGCAGTTCTTC. The chain recombines TRBV20-1 with TRBJ2-1, with 9 bases matching TRBD1. Germline V lookup: CDR1 DFQATT, CDR2 SNEGSKA (reference sequence). The CDR3 totals 14 residues. V shed 5 bases and J 6 bases; nucleotides not matched to a gene: 8.

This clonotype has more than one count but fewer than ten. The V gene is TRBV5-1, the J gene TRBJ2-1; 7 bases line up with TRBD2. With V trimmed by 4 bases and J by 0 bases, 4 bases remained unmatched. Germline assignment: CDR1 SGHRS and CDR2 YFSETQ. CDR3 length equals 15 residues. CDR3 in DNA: TGCGCCAGCAGCCAAGCGGGGAGCTCCTACAATGAGCAGTTCTTC. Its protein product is CASSQAGSSYNEQFF.

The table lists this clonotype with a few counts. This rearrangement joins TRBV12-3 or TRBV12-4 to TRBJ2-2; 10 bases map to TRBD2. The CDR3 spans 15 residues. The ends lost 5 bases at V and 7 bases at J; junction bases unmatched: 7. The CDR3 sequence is CASSELAGSIGELFF. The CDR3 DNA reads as TGTGCCAGCAGTGAACTAGCGGGAAGTATCGGGGAGCTGTTTTTT.

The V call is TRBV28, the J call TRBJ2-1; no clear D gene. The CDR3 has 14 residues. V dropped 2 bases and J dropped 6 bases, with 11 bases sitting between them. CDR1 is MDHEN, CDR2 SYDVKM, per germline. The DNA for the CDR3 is TGTGCCAGCAGTTTAAAGACACGAGGCAATGAGCAGTTCTTC. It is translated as CASSLKTRGNEQFF. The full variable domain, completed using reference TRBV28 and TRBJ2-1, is DVKVTQSSRYLVKRTGEKVFLECVQDMDHENMFWYRQDPGLGLRLIYFSYDVKMKEKGDIPEGYSVSREKKERFSLILESASTNQTSMYLCASSLKTRGNEQFFGPGTRLTVL.

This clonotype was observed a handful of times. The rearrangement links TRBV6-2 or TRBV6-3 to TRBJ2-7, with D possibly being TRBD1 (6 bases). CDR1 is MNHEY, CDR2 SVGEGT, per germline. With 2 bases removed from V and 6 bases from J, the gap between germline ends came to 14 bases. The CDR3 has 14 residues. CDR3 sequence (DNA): TGTGCCAGCAGTTACACGGCAGGGGTCGGCGAGCAGTACTTC. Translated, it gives CASSYTAGVGEQYF.

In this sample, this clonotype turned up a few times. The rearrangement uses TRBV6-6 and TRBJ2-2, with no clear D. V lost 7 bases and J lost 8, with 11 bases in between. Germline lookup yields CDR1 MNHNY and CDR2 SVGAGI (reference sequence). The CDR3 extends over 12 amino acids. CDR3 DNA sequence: TGTGCCAGCAATCCAGGCGCAGGGGAGCTGTTTTTT. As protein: CASNPGAGELFF.

The CDR3 region is CASSLKSGRALETGELFF. Written as DNA, the CDR3 is TGTGCCAGCAGCTTGAAAAGCGGGCGGGCCCTGGAGACCGGGGAGCTGTTTTTT. The rearrangement uses TRBV11-2 and TRBJ2-2; D may be TRBD2 (6 bases). V lost 3 bases to trimming and J lost 5 bases, with 22 bases between them. Germline V lookup: CDR1 SGHAT, CDR2 FQNNGV. The CDR3 has 18 amino acids. The full variable domain, completed using reference TRBV11-2 and TRBJ2-2, is EAGVAQSPRYKIIEKRQSVAFWCNPISGHATLYWYQQILGQGPKLLIQFQNNGVVDDSQLPKDRFSAERLKGVDSTLKIQPAKLEDSAVYLCASSLKSGRALETGELFFGEGSRLTVL.

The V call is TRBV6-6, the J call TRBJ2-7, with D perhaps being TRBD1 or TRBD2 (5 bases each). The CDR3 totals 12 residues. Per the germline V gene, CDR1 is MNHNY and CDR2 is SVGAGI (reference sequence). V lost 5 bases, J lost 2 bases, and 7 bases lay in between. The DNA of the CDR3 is TGTGCCAGCAGTGGGGACGCCTACGAGCAGTACTTC. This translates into CASSGDAYEQYF.

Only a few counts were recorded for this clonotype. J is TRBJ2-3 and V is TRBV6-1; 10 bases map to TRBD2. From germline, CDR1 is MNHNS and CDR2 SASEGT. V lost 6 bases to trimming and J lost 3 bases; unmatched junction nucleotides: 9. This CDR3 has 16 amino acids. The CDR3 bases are TGTGCCAGCAGCCCTTTCTCTAGCGGGAGAACAGATACGCAGTATTTT. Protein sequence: CASSPFSSGRTDTQYF.

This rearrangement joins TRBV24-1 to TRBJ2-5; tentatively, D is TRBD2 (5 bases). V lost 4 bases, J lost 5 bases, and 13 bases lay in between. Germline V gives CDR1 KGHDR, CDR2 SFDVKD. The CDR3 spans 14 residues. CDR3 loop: CATSEPGTQETQYF. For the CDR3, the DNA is TGTGCCACCAGTGAACCGGGAACTCAGGAGACCCAGTACTTC.

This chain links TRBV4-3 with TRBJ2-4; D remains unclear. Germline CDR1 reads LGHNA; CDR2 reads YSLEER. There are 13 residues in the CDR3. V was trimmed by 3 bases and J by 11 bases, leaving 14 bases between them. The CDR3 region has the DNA TGCGCCAGCAGCCAGACGTCCCGGGCAGTTCAGTACTTC. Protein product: CASSQTSRAVQYF.

CDR3 sequence: CASSQGQGFGYTF. CDR3 nucleotides: TGCGCCAGCAGCCAAGGACAGGGTTTTGGCTACACCTTC. The V gene is TRBV4-1, the J gene TRBJ1-2, with 7 bases identical to TRBD1. From germline, CDR1 is MGHRA and CDR2 YSYEKL. This CDR3 has 13 amino acids. V shed 1 base, J shed 7 bases, and the junction held 3 bases outside the gene matches.

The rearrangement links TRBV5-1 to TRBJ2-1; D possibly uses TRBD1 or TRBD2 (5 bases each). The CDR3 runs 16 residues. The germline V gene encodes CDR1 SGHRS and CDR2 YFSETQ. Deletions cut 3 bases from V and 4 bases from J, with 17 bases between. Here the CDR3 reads CASSSLKGTLYNEQFF. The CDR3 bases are TGCGCCAGCAGCTCCCTAAAGGGGACCTTATACAATGAGCAGTTCTTC.